This T cell receptor beta chain was sequenced during a study of cytomegalovirus exposure and HLA in healthy donors. Use of 60 Vbeta and 13 Jbeta primers characterized the PCR. Produced via immunoSEQ multiplex PCR; TCRdb's table is partial and in-frame only. The data show approximately 120,000 clones, 55% to 75% seen once. Regarding the study as a whole: In vitro work confirmed that a few CMV-associated chains recognize CMV antigens. Excluded: some indistinguishable V segments such as TRBV6-2 and TRBV6-3. For most subjects, TCR beta sequences were reported to predict HLA-A and HLA-B alleles with accuracy. Earlier analysis found most TCR beta V segments productive about 90% or about 30% of the time.

About this clone: As yet, its antigen is unknown.

V gave up 1 base and J gave up 3 bases, with 8 bases separating them. In germline, CDR1 is SGHRS, CDR2 YFSETQ. This CDR3 region has 13 residues. The clonotype comes from a man aged 25 to 40 in good health and CMV-seronegative. Sequences were obtained from PBMCs. The V call is TRBV5-1, the J call TRBJ2-7; no clear D gene. CDR3 sequence (DNA): TGCGCCAGCAGCTTGCAGTCTCGCTACGAGCAGTACTTC. This translates into CASSLQSRYEQYF.